This T cell receptor (beta chain) was retrieved from a study of regulatory T cells in long-lasting Graves disease. Time point indicated: newly diagnosed GD, antithyroid drugs for less than 3 months. PBMCs were the source of the RNA used for TCR sequencing. Comments on this clonotype: Its antigen is not identified.

Libraries of TCR beta came from iRepertoire HTBI primers plus Arm-PCR of CDR3 regions. TCRdb re-analysed the multiplex PCR reads in MiXCR, keeping a single row per CDR3 protein. The table lists 560,000 or so distinct CDR3 sequences, about 16% of them singletons. Overall study findings and caveats: It was peripheral blood alone, not thyroid tissue, that was studied. Persistent disease favored TRBV28, TRBJ1-2 and TRBJ2-5.

The germline V gene has CDR1 MDHEN and CDR2 SYDVKM. The CDR3 extends over 17 amino acids. V was clipped by 7 bases and J by 2 bases; unmatched bases: 10. This sample was also put to use in a study of T cells in Graves' hyperthyroidism and ophthalmopathy. As that study records: The hyperthyroidism patients had all been newly diagnosed, and their disease duration was under 2 months. Their ages ranged from 18 to 65 years. Diagnostic assessment was based on clinical symptoms, serum thyroxine and TRAb, thyroid ultrasound and orbital computed tomography.

V gene TRBV28 combines with J gene TRBJ2-5, with TRBD2 identical over 13 bases. This clonotype was sampled from a man aged 18 to 29 with Graves disease. The specimen comprised peripheral blood mononuclear cells (PBMCs), sampled at new diagnosis, from a patient treated with antithyroid drugs. The CDR3 DNA reads as TGTGCCAGCATTACCGGGACTAGCGGGACTAAACAAGAGACCCAGTACTTC. Amino acids: CASITGTSGTKQETQYF.